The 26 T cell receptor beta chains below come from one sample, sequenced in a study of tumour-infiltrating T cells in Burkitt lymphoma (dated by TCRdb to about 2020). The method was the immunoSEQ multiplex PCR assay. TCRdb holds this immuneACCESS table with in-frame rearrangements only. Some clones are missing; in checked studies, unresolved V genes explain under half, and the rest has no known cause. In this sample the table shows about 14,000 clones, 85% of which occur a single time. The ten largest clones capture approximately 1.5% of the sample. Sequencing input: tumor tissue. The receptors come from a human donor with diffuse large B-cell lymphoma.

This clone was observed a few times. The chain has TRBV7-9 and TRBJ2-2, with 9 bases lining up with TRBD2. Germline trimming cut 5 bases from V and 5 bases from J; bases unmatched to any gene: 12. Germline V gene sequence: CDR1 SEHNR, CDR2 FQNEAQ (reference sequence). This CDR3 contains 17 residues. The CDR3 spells CASSLLRLAVDTGELFF. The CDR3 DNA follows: TGTGCCAGCAGCCTTTTACGACTAGCGGTGGATACCGGGGAGCTGTTTTTT.

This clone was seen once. In DNA, the CDR3 is TGTGCCAGCAGCGTAGTTTGGGTTTACAATCAGCCCCAGCATTTT. Translating it yields CASSVVWVYNQPQHF. This chain connects TRBV9 to TRBJ1-5; no firm D call. V dropped 0 bases and J dropped 3 bases, with 10 bases sitting between them. The V gene's germline CDR1 is SGDLS and CDR2 YYNGEE. The CDR3 runs to 15 residues. The full variable domain, with the rest looked up from reference TRBV9 and TRBJ1-5, is DSGVTQTPKHLITATGQRVTLRCSPRSGDLSVYWYQQSLDQGLQFLIQYYNGEERAKGNILERFSAQQFPDLHSELNLSSLELGDSALYFCASSVVWVYNQPQHFGDGTRLSIL.

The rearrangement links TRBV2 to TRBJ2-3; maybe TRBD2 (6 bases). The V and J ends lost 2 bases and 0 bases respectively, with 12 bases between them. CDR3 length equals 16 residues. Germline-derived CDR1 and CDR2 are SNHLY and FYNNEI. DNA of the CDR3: TGTGCCAGCAGTGAATTGGCGGGGACTAGCACAGATACGCAGTATTTT. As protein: CASSELAGTSTDTQYF.

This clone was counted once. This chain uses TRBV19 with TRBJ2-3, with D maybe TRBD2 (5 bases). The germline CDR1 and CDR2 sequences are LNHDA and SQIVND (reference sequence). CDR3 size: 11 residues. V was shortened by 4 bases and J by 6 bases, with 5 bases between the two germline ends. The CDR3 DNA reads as TGTGCCAGTAGTAAGCGGGATACGCAGTATTTT. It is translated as CASSKRDTQYF. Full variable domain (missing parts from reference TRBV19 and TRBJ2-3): DGGITQSPKYLFRKEGQNVTLSCEQNLNHDAMYWYRQDPGQGLRLIYYSQIVNDFQKGDIAEGYSVSREKKESFPLTVTSAQKNPTAFYLCASSKRDTQYFGPGTRLTVL.

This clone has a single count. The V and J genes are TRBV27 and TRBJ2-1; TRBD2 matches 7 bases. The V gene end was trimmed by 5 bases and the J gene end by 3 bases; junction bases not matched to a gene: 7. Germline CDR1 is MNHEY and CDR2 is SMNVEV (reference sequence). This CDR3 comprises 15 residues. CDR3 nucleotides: TGTGCCAGCAGTAAGACGGGAGGACTCTACAATGAGCAGTTCTTC. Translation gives CASSKTGGLYNEQFF.

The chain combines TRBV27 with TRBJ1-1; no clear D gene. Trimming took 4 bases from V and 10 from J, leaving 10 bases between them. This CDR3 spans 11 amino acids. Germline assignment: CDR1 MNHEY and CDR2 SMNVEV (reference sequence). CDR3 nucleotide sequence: TGTGCCAGCAGTTCCCGGATAGGAGCTTTCTTT. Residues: CASSSRIGAFF.

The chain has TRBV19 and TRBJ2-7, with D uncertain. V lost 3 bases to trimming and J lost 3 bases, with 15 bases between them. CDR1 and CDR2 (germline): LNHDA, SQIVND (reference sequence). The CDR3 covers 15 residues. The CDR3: CASSMSSRRYYEQYF. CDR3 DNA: TGTGCCAGTAGTATGTCCTCCAGACGCTACTACGAGCAGTACTTC.

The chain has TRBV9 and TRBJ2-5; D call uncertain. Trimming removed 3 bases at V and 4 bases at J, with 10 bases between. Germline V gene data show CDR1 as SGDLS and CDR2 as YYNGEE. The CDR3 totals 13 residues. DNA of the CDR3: TGTGCCAGCAGCGGGGTGGTTGGAGAGACCCAGTACTTC. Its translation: CASSGVVGETQYF.

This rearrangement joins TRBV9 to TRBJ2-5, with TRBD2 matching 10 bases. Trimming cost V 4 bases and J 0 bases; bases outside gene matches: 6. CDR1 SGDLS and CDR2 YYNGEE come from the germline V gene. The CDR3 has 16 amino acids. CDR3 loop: CASSPRAGGHQETQYF. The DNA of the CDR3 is TGTGCCAGCAGCCCTCGAGCGGGGGGGCACCAAGAGACCCAGTACTTC. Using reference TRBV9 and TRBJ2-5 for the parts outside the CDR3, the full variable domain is DSGVTQTPKHLITATGQRVTLRCSPRSGDLSVYWYQQSLDQGLQFLIQYYNGEERAKGNILERFSAQQFPDLHSELNLSSLELGDSALYFCASSPRAGGHQETQYFGPGTRLLVL.

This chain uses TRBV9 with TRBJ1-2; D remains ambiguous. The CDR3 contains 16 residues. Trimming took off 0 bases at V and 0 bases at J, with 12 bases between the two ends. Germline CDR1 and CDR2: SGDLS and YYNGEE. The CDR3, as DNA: TGTGCCAGCAGCGTAGGCATAGGTCGGACTAACTATGGCTACACCTTC. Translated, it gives CASSVGIGRTNYGYTF. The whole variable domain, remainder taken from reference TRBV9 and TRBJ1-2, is DSGVTQTPKHLITATGQRVTLRCSPRSGDLSVYWYQQSLDQGLQFLIQYYNGEERAKGNILERFSAQQFPDLHSELNLSSLELGDSALYFCASSVGIGRTNYGYTFGSGTRLTVV.

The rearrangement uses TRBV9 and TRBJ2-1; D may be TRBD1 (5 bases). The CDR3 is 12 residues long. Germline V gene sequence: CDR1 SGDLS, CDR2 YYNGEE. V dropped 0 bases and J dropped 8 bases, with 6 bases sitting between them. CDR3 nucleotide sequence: TGTGCCAGCAGCGTAGAAGGGGATGAGCAGTTCTTC. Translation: CASSVEGDEQFF.

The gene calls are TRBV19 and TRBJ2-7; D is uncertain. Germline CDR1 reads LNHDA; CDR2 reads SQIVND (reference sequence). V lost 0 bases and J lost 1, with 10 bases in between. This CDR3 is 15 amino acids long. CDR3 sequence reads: CASSIDLGGSYEQYF. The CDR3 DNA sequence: TGTGCCAGTAGTATAGATCTGGGCGGATCCTACGAGCAGTACTTC.

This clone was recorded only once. CDR3 bases: TGTGCCAGCAGCCGCCTACCCGGGACAGGGAGCTACAATGAGCAGTTCTTC. This encodes CASSRLPGTGSYNEQFF. The chain has TRBV7-2 and TRBJ2-1, with 9 nucleotides matching TRBD1. The CDR3 spans 17 residues. J was trimmed by 3 bases and V by 5 bases; bases with no gene match: 11. The germline gives CDR1 SGHTA, CDR2 FQGNSA.

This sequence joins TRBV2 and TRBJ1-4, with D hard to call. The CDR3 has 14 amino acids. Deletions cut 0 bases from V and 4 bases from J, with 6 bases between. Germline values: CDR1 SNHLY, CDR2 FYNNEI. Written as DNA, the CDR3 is TGTGCCAGCAGTGAAGCGGAGTTTAATGAAAAACTGTTTTTT. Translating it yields CASSEAEFNEKLFF.

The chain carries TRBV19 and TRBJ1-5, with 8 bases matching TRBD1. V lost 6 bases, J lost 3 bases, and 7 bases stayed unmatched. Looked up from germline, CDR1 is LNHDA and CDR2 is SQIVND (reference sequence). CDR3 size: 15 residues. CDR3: CASRYLDRDNQPQHF. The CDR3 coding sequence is TGTGCCAGTAGGTATTTGGACAGGGACAATCAGCCCCAGCATTTT.

The CDR3 is CATSREAGGTDTQYF. CDR3 nucleotides: TGTGCCACCAGCAGGGAAGCGGGAGGCACAGATACGCAGTATTTT. This chain uses TRBV15 with TRBJ2-3; 8 bases align to TRBD2. The trim removed 3 bases at V and 1 base at J, leaving 3 bases unmatched. CDR3 length: 15 residues. Germline CDR1 LNHNV, CDR2 YYDKDF (reference sequence).

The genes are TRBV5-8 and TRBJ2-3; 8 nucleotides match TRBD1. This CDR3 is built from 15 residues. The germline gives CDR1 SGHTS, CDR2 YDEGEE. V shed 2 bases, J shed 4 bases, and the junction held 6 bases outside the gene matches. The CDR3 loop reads CASSLWTGKADTQYF. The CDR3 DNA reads TGTGCCAGCAGCTTATGGACAGGGAAGGCAGATACGCAGTATTTT.

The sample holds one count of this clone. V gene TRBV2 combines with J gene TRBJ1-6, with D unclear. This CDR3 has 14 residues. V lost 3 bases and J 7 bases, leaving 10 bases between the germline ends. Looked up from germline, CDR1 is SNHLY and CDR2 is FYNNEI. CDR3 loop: CASSDRVINSPLHF. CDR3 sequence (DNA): TGTGCCAGCAGTGATCGGGTTATCAATTCACCCCTCCACTTT.

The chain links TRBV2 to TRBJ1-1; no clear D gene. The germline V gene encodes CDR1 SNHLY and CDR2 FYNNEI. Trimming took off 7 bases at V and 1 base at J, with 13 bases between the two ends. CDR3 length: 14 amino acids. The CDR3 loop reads CASTTEVGNTEAFF. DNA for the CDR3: TGTGCCAGCACCACCGAGGTCGGGAACACTGAAGCTTTCTTT. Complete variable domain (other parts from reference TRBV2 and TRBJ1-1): EPEVTQTPSHQVTQMGQEVILRCVPISNHLYFYWYRQILGQKVEFLVSFYNNEISEKSEIFDDQFSVERPDGSNFTLKIRSTKLEDSAMYFCASTTEVGNTEAFFGQGTRLTVV.

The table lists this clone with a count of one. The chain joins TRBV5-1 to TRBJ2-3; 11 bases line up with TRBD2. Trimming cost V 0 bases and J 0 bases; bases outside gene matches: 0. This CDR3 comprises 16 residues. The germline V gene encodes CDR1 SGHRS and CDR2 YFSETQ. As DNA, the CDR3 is TGCGCCAGCAGCTTGGGACTAGCGGGAAGCACAGATACGCAGTATTTT. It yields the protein CASSLGLAGSTDTQYF.

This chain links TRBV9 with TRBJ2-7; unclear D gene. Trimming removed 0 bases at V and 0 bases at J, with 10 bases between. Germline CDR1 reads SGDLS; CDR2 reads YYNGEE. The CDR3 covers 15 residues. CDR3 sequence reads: CASSVEVSRSYEQYF. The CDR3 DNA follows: TGTGCCAGCAGCGTAGAGGTCAGTCGCTCCTACGAGCAGTACTTC.

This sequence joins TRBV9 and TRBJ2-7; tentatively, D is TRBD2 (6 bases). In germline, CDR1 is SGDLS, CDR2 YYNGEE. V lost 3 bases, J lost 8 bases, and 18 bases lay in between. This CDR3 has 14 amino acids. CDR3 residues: CASSGRDSSHKQYF. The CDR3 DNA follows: TGTGCCAGCAGCGGTAGGGACTCCTCTCATAAGCAGTACTTC.

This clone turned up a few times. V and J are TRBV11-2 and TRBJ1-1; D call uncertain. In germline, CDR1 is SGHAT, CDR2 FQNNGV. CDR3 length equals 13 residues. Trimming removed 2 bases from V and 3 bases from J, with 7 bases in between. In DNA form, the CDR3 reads TGTGCCAGCAGCTTATCCCCGGACACTGAAGCTTTCTTT. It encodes CASSLSPDTEAFF.

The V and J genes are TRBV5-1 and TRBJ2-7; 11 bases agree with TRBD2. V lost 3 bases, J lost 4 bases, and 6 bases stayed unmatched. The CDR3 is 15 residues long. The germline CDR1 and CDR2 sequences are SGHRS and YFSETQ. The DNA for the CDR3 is TGCGCCAGCAGCTCCCTAGCGGGAGGAGGGTACGAGCAGTACTTC. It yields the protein CASSSLAGGGYEQYF.

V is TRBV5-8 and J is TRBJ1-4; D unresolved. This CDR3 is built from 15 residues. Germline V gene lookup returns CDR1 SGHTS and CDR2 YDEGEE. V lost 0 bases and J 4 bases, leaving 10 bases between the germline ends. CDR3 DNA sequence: TGTGCCAGCAGCTTGGGGCGGAGCCTTAATGAAAAACTGTTTTTT. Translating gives CASSLGRSLNEKLFF.

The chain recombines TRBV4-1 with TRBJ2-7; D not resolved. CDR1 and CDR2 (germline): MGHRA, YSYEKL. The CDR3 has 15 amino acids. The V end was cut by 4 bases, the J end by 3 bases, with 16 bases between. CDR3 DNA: TGCGCCAGCAGCCTCAATTCGCTCGTTGGCTACGAGCAGTACTTC. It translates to CASSLNSLVGYEQYF.